This T cell receptor (beta chain) was sequenced for a study of T-cell memory formation after mild COVID-19 (dated by TCRdb to the early 2020s). With regard to the full study: TCR sequence clusters from the two donors were largely donor specific. In two donors, T-cell clones that expanded and contracted after mild COVID-19 were followed by sequencing TCRalpha and TCRbeta repertoires longitudinally. The cohort comprised two young, previously healthy adult volunteers, one female and one male. Summary of the overall study and its limitations: Contracting CD4+ clones were located mainly in the CM and EM memory subsets, whereas CD8+ clones were found to be enriched in EMRA. Only a couple of mild cases were covered by the study, and larger cohorts that include severe cases with pre-infection samples were considered necessary. Some responding clones were detected in pre-infection memory, which suggested that pre-existing cross-reactive memory T cells had joined the SARS-CoV-2 response. Clones contracting from day 15 to 85 had balanced CD4/CD8 phenotypes, while a second wave expanding from day 15 to 37 was biased towards CD4+. Whether the second-wave clones peaking on day 37 were SARS-CoV-2 specific was not confirmed.

Ficoll-Paque density gradient centrifugation was the method used to isolate PBMCs. Measured from the cysteine to the phenylalanine, the CDR3 is 12 residues long. Just the 36-base CDR3 DNA is kept, in frame starting at base 1. Via the germline V gene (reference sequence), CDR1 is SGHAT and CDR2 FQDESV. V gives up 2 bases and J gives up 5 bases, and the segment between their germline ends measures 6 bases. This clonotype has a count of ten or more. Which antigen it targets is not known. Qualities for individual bases were not recorded, and no much larger clone is one base off. The listed sequencing device is Illumina NovaSeq 6000. TCRalpha and TCRbeta cDNA libraries were built by 5'RACE with constant-segment primers, adding sample barcodes and unique molecular identifiers. RNA was extracted from every sample with Trizol reagent. Amplification of the libraries took two PCR steps, and the second step added a second sample barcode plus Illumina TruSeq adapters. The libraries were sequenced on an Illumina NovaSeq using 2 x 150 bp paired-end reads. From the authors' description of their analysis: With migec v1.2.7, reads were demultiplexed and then collapsed into UMI-guided consensus sequences. Using mixcr v2.1.11, the UMI consensuses were aligned to TRA and TRB V and J templates and assembled into clonotypes. Clonotypes were classified as expanded or contracted when called significant by both edgeR and NoisET, with noise models trained on biological replicates. For edgeR calls, the cutoffs were a false discovery rate-adjusted p below 0.01 and a log2 fold-change threshold of 1. As an exploratory analysis of dynamics, PCA with hierarchical clustering was applied to max-normalized trajectories of the 1000 most abundant clonotypes. Separately sequenced CD4+ and CD8+ repertoires were used to assign the CD4 or CD8 phenotype of responding clones. Through fastp at Q25 and MiXCR, TCRdb rebuilt clones from the public reads, retaining in-frame beta chains. Entries that share a CDR3 protein sequence are merged under the most common genes and DNA. It is TCRdb's table, rather than the study itself, that gives the V and J calls and clone size. Counted in this sample were approximately 270,000 distinct CDR3 sequences; roughly 16% of them appeared once. The top ten hold less than 30% of the sample.

The chain is encoded by TRBV11-1 joined to TRBJ2-5, with no confidently assigned D gene. The sequence came from a man aged 18 to 29 who had mild COVID-19 (a few samples of this study predate the infection). The sample titles of this study are shuffled in the database, so cell type and time point are left out; the donor was told from shared clones. Sequencing was carried out using PBMCs or a T cell subset sorted from them (not recorded which). The CDR3 region: CASSLSSETQYF. The DNA is as follows: TGTGCCAGCAGCTTATCCAGCGAGACCCAGTACTTC. When the CDR3 is completed using the reference TRBV11-1 and TRBJ2-5 genes on either side, the full variable domain is EAEVAQSPRYKITEKSQAVAFWCDPISGHATLYWYRQILGQGPELLVQFQDESVVDDSQLPKDRFSAERLKGVDSTLKIQPAELGDSAMYLCASSLSSETQYFGPGTRLLVL.